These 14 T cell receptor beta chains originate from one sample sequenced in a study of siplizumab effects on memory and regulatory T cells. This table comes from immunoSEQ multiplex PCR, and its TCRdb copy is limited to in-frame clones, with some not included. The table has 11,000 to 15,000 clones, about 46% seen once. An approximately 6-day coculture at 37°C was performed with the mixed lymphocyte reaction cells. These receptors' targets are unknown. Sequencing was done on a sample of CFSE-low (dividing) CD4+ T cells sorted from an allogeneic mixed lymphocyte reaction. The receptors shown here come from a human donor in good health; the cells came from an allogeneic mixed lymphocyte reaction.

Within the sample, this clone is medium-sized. CDR3 sequence (DNA): TGTGCCAGCTCTCTGGACCTCCAGTATGGCTACACCTTC. This codes for CASSLDLQYGYTF. The chain combines TRBV18 with TRBJ1-2; D unresolved. This CDR3 has 13 amino acids. CDR1 and CDR2 (germline): KGHSH, LQKENI. V shed 6 bases and J shed 5 bases, with 13 bases lying between them.

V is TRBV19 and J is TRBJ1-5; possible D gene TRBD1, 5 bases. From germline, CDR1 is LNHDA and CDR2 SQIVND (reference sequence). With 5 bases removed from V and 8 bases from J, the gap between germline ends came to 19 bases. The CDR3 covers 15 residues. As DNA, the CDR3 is TGTGCCAGTAGTGAACCTCCCGGGTCCAGGGAGCCCCAGCATTTT. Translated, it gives CASSEPPGSREPQHF.

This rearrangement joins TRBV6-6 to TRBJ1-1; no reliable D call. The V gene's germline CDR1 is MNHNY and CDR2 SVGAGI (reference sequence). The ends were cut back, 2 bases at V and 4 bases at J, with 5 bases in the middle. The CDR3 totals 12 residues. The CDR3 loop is CASSYRATEAFF. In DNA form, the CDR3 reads TGTGCCAGCAGTTACAGGGCCACTGAAGCTTTCTTT.

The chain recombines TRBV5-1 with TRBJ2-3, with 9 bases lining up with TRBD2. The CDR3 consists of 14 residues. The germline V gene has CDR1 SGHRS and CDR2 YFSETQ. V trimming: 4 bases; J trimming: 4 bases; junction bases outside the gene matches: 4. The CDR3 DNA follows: TGCGCCAGCAGCGCCGGGACTAGCTCAGATACGCAGTATTTT. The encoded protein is CASSAGTSSDTQYF.

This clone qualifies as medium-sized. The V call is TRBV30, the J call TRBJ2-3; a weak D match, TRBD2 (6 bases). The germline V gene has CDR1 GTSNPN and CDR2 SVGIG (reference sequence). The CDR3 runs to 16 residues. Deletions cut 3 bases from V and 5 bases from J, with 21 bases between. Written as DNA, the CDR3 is TGTGCCTGGAGGCCGGGTTGGGAGGTCGGCCGAGATACGCAGTATTTT. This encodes CAWRPGWEVGRDTQYF.

CDR3 loop: CSARDRDSSYF. In nucleotides, the CDR3 is TGCAGTGCTAGAGACCGGGACTCCTCCTACTTC. This chain uses TRBV20-1 with TRBJ2-5, with D maybe TRBD2 (6 bases). V lost 0 bases and J lost 14, with 13 bases in between. Germline CDR1 DFQATT, CDR2 SNEGSKA (reference sequence). This CDR3 comprises 11 residues.

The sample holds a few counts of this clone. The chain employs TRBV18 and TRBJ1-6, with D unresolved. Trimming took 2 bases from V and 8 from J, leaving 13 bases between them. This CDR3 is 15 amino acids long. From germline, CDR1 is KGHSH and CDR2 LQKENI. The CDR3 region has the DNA TGTGCCAGCTCACCATTTCTCCCGAAAGATTCACCCCTCCACTTT. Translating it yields CASSPFLPKDSPLHF.

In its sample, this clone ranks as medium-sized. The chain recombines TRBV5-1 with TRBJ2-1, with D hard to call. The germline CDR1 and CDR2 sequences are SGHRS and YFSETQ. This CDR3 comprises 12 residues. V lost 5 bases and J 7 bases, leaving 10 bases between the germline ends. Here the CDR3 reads CASSQGGNEQFF. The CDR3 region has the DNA TGCGCCAGCAGTCAAGGCGGAAATGAGCAGTTCTTC.

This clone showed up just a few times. The DNA for the CDR3 is TGTGCCAGCAGTTACTCGGACGCGGGGAATGAAAAACTGTTTTTT. Its protein product is CASSYSDAGNEKLFF. V usage is TRBV6-6 and J usage is TRBJ1-4, with D uncertain. The CDR3 has 15 residues. CDR1 and CDR2 (germline): MNHNY, SVGAGI (reference sequence). V was shortened by 0 bases and J by 5 bases, with 10 bases between the two germline ends.

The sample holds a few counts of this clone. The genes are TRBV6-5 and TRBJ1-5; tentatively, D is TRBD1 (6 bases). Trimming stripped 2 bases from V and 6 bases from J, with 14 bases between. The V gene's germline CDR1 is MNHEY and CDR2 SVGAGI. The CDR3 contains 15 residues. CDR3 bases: TGTGCCAGCAGTTACAGGGCAGGGGCCACTCAGCCCCAGCATTTT. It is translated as CASSYRAGATQPQHF.

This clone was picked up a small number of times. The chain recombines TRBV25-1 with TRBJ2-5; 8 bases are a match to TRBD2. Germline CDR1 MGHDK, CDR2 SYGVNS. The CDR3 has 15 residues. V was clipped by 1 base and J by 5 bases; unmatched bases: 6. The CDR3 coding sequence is TGTGCCAGCAGTGAATGGCTAGCGGGCGGGGAGACCCAGTACTTC. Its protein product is CASSEWLAGGETQYF.

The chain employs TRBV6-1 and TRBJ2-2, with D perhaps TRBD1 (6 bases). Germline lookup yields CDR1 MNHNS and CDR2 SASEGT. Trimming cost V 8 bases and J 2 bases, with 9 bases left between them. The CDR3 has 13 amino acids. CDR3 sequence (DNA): TGTGCCAGCGAGGGGGTTAACACCGGGGAGCTGTTTTTT. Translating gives CASEGVNTGELFF.

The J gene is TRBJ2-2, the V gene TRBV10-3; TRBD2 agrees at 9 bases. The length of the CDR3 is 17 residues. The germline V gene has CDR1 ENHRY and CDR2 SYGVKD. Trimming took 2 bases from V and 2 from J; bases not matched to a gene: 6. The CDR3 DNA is TGTGCCATCAGTGAGGGGGGACTAGCACTAAACACCGGGGAGCTGTTTTTT. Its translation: CAISEGGLALNTGELFF.

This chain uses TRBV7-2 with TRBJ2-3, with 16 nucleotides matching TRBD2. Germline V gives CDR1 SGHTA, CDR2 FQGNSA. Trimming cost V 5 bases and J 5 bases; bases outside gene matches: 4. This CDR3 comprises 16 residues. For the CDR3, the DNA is TGTGCCAGCAGCCGGGGACTAGCGGGAGGGGAAGATACGCAGTATTTT. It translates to CASSRGLAGGEDTQYF. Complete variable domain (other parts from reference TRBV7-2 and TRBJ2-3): GAGVSQSPSNKVTEKGKDVELRCDPISGHTALYWYRQSLGQGLEFLIYFQGNSAPDKSGLPSDRFSAERTGGSVSTLTIQRTQQEDSAVYLCASSRGLAGGEDTQYFGPGTRLTVL.